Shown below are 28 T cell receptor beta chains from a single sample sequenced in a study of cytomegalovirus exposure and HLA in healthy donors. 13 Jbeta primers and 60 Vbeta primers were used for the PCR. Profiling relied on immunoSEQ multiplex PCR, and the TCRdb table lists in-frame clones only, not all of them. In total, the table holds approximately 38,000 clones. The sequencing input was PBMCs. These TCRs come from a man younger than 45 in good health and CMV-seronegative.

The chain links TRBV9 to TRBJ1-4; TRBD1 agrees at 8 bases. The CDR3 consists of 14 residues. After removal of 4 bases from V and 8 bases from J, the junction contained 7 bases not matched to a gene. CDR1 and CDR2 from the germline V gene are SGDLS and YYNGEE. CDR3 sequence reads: CASSLSGGSEKLFF. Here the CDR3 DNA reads TGTGCCAGCAGCCTATCAGGGGGCAGCGAAAAACTGTTTTTT.

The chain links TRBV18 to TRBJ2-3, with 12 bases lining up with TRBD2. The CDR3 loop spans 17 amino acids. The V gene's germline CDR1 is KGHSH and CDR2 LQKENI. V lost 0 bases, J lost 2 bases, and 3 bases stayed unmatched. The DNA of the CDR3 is TGTGCCAGCTCACCACCGGGACTAGCGGGCCCCACAGATACGCAGTATTTT. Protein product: CASSPPGLAGPTDTQYF.

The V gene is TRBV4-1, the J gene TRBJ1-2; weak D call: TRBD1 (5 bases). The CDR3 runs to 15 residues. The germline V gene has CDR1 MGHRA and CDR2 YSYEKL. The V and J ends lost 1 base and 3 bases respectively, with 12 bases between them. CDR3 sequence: CASSQVGRDYYGYTF. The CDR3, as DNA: TGCGCCAGCAGCCAAGTCGGCAGGGACTACTATGGCTACACCTTC.

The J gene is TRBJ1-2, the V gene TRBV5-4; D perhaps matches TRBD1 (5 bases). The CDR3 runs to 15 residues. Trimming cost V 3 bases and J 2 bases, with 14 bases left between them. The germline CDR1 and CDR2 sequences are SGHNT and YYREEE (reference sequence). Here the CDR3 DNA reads TGTGCCAGCAGCTCCCCGATAGCAGGGAACTATGGCTACACCTTC. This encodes CASSSPIAGNYGYTF.

The CDR3 nucleotides are TGTGCCAGCAGCCCAACAGGGGGAGGCTACGAGCAGTACTTC. Translating gives CASSPTGGGYEQYF. The chain couples TRBV7-2 to TRBJ2-7; TRBD1 agrees at 8 bases. This CDR3 has 14 amino acids. CDR1 and CDR2 from the germline V gene are SGHTA and FQGNSA. Trimming took 5 bases from V and 3 from J; bases not matched to a gene: 6.

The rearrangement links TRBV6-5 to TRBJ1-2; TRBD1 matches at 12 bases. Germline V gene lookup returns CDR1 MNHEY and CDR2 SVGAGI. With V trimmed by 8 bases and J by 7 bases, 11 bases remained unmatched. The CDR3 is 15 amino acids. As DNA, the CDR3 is TGTGCCAGCCAGGACCGGGACAGGGGGCTTCGTGGCTACACCTTC. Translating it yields CASQDRDRGLRGYTF.

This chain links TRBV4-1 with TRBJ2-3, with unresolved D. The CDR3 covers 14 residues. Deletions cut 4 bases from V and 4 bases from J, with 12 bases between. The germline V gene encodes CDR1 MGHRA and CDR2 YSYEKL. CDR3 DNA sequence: TGCGCCAGCAGCCCTGACATTGGTGCAGATACGCAGTATTTT. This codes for CASSPDIGADTQYF.

The CDR3 reads CAWGYGWSDTQYF. The CDR3 region has the DNA TGTGCCTGGGGATACGGGTGGTCAGATACGCAGTATTTT. The chain uses TRBV30 and TRBJ2-3, with unresolved D. Looked up from germline, CDR1 is GTSNPN and CDR2 is SVGIG (reference sequence). The CDR3 loop spans 13 amino acids. Deletions cut 5 bases from V and 4 bases from J, with 13 bases between.

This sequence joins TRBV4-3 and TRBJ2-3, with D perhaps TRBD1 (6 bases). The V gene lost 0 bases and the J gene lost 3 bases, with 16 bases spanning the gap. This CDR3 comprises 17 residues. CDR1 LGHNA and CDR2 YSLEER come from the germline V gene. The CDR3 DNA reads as TGCGCCAGCAGCCAAGATCCACAGGGTGGAGAAACAGATACGCAGTATTTT. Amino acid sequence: CASSQDPQGGETDTQYF.

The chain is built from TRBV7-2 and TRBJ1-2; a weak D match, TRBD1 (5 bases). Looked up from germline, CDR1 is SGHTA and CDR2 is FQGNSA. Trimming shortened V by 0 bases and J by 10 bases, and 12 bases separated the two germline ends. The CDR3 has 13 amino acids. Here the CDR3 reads CASSLALRGYYTF. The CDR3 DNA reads TGTGCCAGCAGCTTAGCTCTTCGGGGGTACTACACCTTC.

As DNA, the CDR3 is TGCGCCAGCAGTCAACGACAGGGATTGAACACTGAAGCTTTCTTT. This codes for CASSQRQGLNTEAFF. The V gene is TRBV23-1, the J gene TRBJ1-1; 7 nucleotides align to TRBD1. TRBV23-1 is an ORF for which the function is uncertain. This CDR3 is built from 15 residues. The V and J ends lost 2 bases and 0 bases, in that order; junction bases with no gene match: 3.

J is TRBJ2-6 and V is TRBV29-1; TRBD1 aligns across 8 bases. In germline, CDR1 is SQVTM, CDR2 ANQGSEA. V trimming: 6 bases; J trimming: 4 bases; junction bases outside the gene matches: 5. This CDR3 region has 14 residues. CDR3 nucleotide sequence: TGCAGCGTAGGACAGGGTCTAGGGGCCAACGTCCTGACTTTC. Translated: CSVGQGLGANVLTF.

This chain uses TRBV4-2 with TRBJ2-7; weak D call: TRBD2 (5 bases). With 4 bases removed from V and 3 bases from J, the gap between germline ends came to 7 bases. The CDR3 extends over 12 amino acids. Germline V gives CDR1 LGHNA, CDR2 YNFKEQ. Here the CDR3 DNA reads TGTGCCAGCAGCCTCCGGGACTACGAGCAGTACTTC. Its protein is CASSLRDYEQYF.

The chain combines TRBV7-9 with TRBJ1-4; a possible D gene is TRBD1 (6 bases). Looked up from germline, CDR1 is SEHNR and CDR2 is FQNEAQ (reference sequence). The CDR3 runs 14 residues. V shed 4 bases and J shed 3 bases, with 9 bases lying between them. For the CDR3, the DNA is TGTGCCAGCAGCTCAGGGGCATCTAATGAAAAACTGTTTTTT. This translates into CASSSGASNEKLFF.

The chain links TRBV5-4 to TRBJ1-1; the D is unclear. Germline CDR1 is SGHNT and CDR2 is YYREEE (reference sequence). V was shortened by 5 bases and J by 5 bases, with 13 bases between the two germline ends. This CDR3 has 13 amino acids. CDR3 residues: CASRTDRETEAFF. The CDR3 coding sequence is TGTGCCAGCAGGACTGATCGAGAAACTGAAGCTTTCTTT.

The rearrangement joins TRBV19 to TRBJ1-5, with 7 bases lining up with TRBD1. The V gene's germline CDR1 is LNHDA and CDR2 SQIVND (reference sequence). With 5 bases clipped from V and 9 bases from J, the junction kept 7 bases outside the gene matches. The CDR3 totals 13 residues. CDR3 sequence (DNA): TGTGCCAGTAGTTGGGGTCGGGACAGGCCCCAGCATTTT. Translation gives CASSWGRDRPQHF.

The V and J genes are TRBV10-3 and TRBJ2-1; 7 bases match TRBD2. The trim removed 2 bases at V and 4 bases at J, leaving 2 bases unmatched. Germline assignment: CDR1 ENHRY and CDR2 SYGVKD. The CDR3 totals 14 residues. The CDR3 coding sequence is TGTGCCATCAGTGAGACGGGAGGTTACAATGAGCAGTTCTTC. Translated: CAISETGGYNEQFF.

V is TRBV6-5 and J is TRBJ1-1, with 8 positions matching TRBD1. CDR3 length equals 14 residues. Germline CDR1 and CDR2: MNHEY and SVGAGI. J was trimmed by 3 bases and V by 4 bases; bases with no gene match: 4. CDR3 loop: CASSSGQGYTEAFF. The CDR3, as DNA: TGTGCCAGCAGTTCCGGACAGGGCTACACTGAAGCTTTCTTT.

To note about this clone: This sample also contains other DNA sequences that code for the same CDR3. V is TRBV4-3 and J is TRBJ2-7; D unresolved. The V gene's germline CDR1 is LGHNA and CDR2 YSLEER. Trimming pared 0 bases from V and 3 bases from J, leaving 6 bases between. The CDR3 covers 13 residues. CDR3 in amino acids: CASSQDYSYEQYF. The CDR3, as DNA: TGCGCCAGCAGCCAAGATTACAGCTACGAGCAGTACTTC.

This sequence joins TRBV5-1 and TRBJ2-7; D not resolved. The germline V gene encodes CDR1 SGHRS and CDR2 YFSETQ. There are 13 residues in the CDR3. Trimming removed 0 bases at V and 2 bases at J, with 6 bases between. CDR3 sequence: CASSLARTYEQYF. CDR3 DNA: TGCGCCAGCAGCTTGGCCCGTACCTACGAGCAGTACTTC.

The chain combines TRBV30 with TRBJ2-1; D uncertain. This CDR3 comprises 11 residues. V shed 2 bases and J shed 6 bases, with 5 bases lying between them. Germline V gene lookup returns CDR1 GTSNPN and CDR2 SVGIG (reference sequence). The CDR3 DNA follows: TGTGCCTGGAGTTTAATCAATGAGCAGTTCTTC. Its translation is CAWSLINEQFF. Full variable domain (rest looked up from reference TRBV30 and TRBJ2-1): SQTIHQWPATLVQPVGSPLSLECTVEGTSNPNLYWYRQAAGRGLQLLFYSVGIGQISSEVPQNLSASRPQDRQFILSSKKLLLSDSGFYLCAWSLINEQFFGPGTRLTVL.

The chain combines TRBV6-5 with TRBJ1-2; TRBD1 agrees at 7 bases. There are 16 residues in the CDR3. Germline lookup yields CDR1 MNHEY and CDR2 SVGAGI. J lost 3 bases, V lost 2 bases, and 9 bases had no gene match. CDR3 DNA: TGTGCCAGCAGTTACAGGCCAGGGGGAGCCGACTATGGCTACACCTTC. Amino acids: CASSYRPGGADYGYTF.

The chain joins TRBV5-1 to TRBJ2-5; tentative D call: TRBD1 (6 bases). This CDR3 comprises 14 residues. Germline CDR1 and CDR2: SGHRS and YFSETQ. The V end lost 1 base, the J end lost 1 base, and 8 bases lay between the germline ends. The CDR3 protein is CASSLTGTQETQYF. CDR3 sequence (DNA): TGCGCCAGCAGCTTGACAGGGACCCAAGAGACCCAGTACTTC.

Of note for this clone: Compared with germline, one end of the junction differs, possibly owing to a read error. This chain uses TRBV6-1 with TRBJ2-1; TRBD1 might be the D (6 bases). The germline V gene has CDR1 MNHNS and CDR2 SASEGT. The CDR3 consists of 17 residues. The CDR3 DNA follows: TGTGCCAGCAGTGAAGATCTGGACAGCCTCTCCGACAATGAGCAGTTCTTC. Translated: CASSEDLDSLSDNEQFF.

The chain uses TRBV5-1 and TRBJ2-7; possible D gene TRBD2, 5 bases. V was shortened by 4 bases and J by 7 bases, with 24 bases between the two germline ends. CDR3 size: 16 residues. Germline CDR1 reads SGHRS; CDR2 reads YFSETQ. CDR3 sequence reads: CASSLGGFGNFEEQYF. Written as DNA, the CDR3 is TGCGCCAGCAGCCTAGGCGGTTTCGGGAATTTCGAAGAGCAGTACTTC.

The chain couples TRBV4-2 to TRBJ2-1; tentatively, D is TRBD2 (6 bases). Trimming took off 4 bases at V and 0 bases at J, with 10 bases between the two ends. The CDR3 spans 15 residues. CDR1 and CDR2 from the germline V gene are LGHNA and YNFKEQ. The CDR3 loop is CASSPQAGSYNEQFF. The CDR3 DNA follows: TGTGCCAGCAGCCCCCAAGCGGGCTCCTACAATGAGCAGTTCTTC.

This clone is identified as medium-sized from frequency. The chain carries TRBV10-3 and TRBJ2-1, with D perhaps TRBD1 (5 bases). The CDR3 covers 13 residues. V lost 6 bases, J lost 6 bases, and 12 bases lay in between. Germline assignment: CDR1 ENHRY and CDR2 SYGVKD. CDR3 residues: CAISYDRGNEQFF. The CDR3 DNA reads TGTGCCATCAGCTATGACAGAGGCAATGAGCAGTTCTTC.

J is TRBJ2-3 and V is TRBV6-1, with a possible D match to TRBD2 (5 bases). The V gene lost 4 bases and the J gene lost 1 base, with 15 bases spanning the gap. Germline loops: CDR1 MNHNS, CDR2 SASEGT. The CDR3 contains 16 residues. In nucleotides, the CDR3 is TGTGCCAGCAGTGGGTCGACGGGGTCGGGCACAGATACGCAGTATTTT. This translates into CASSGSTGSGTDTQYF.